These T cell receptor beta chains were read from a single sample in a study of control samples from healthy donors and cancer patients. Produced via immunoSEQ multiplex PCR; TCRdb's table is partial and in-frame only. The sample has about 130,000 clones; more than 80% are singletons. The sequencing input was blood. The source is a middle-aged man in good health. The CDR3 runs from the conserved cysteine through the conserved F or W. Each record gives: V gene, CDR3 length, clone size, J gene, D gene, CDR3 protein, CDR3 DNA. The D gene is left open where the match is weak. Clone size is shown for a subset of rows, as once, few, many or a class of expanded clone.

>TRBV5-1|17|once|TRBJ1-2|TRBD1
CASSLGQGAKTFYGYTF
TGCGCCAGCAGCTTGGGTCAGGGGGCCAAAACCTTCTATGGCTACACCTTC
>TRBV30|15|NA|TRBJ2-4|TRBD1
CAWSANLGQQNIQYF
TGTGCCTGGAGTGCCAACCTGGGACAGCAAAACATTCAGTACTTC
>TRBV19|14|NA|TRBJ2-7|NA
CASSIGQFSYEQYF
TGTGCCAGTAGTATTGGTCAGTTCTCCTACGAGCAGTACTTC
>TRBV6-6|15|once|TRBJ1-1|NA
CASSPVDRLNTEAFF
TGTGCCAGCAGTCCAGTTGACAGACTGAACACTGAAGCTTTCTTT
>TRBV6-6|15|few|TRBJ2-3|NA
CASRPWTDTTDTQYF
TGTGCCAGCAGACCCTGGACAGATACCACAGATACGCAGTATTTT
>TRBV5-1|13|NA|TRBJ2-1|NA
CASSLGQYNEQFF
TGCGCCAGCAGCTTGGGGCAGTACAATGAGCAGTTCTTC
>TRBV6-5|12|NA|TRBJ2-7|NA
CASIKSSYEQYF
TGTGCCAGCATTAAGAGCTCCTACGAGCAGTACTTC
>TRBV5-1|16|NA|TRBJ2-5|TRBD2
CASSIGPLAGEETQYF
TGCGCCAGCAGCATTGGTCCACTAGCGGGGGAAGAGACCCAGTACTTC
>TRBV5-1|13|NA|TRBJ1-2|TRBD1
CASSIGQGHGYTF
TGCGCCAGCAGCATTGGACAGGGCCATGGCTACACCTTC
>TRBV24-1|14|NA|TRBJ2-7|NA
CATSDSTAAYEQYF
TGTGCCACCAGTGATTCGACAGCCGCCTACGAGCAGTACTTC
>TRBV5-1|16|NA|TRBJ2-3|NA
CASSLGGGGRTDTQYF
TGCGCCAGCAGCTTGGGGGGCGGGGGCCGCACAGATACGCAGTATTTT
>TRBV9|13|NA|TRBJ1-2|TRBD1
CASSADRTYGYTF
TGTGCCAGCAGTGCGGACAGGACCTATGGCTACACCTTC
>TRBV3-1/TRBV3-2|12|NA|TRBJ2-7|NA
CASSQATYEQYF
TGTGCCAGCAGCCAAGCCACCTACGAGCAGTACTTC
>TRBV27|14|NA|TRBJ2-7|NA
CASSLLGRRYEQYF
TGTGCCAGCAGTTTATTAGGCAGGCGCTACGAGCAGTACTTC
>TRBV27|13|once|TRBJ1-5|NA
CASSLREHQPQHF
TGTGCCAGCAGTTTAAGGGAACATCAGCCCCAGCATTTT
>TRBV28|14|NA|TRBJ1-1|NA
CASSGGGGLRKAFF
TGTGCCAGCAGTGGAGGAGGGGGGCTAAGGAAAGCTTTCTTT
>TRBV5-5|15|NA|TRBJ2-3|NA
CASSFPGAGTDTQYF
TGTGCCAGCAGCTTCCCCGGGGCCGGCACAGATACGCAGTATTTT
>TRBV28|15|once|TRBJ1-5|NA
CASSFSLYSNQPQHF
TGTGCCAGCAGTTTCTCCCTCTATAGCAATCAGCCCCAGCATTTT
>TRBV5-4|16|NA|TRBJ2-5|TRBD1
CASSPRTGEDLRAQYF
TGTGCCAGCAGCCCCCGGACAGGGGAGGATCTCAGGGCCCAGTACTTC
>TRBV7-8|13|NA|TRBJ1-6|NA
CASSLVENSPLHF
TGTGCCAGCAGCTTAGTTGAGAATTCACCCCTCCACTTT
>TRBV18|14|NA|TRBJ2-3|TRBD1
CASSPNQGADTQYF
TGTGCCAGCTCACCAAATCAGGGGGCGGATACGCAGTATTTT
>TRBV5-1|15|NA|TRBJ2-5|TRBD2
CASSSGTRDQETQYF
TGCGCCAGCAGCTCGGGGACTAGAGACCAAGAGACCCAGTACTTC
>TRBV5-1|13|once|TRBJ2-5|NA
CASSSLGGETQYF
TGCGCCAGCAGCTCCTTGGGGGGTGAGACCCAGTACTTC
>TRBV6-4|17|NA|TRBJ1-6|TRBD1
CASSDSSGGADNSPLHF
TGTGCCAGCAGTGACTCATCAGGGGGCGCCGATAATTCACCCCTCCACTTT
>TRBV19|18|NA|TRBJ2-7|NA
CASSILVKLLRLTYEQYF
TGTGCCAGTAGTATATTGGTGAAGTTACTACGCCTCACCTACGAGCAGTACTTC
>TRBV2|19|NA|TRBJ2-5|TRBD2
CASSTQGASGGPAGETQYF
TGTGCCAGCAGTACGCAGGGAGCTAGCGGGGGCCCGGCCGGAGAGACCCAGTACTTC
>TRBV7-4|19|NA|TRBJ2-1|TRBD2
CASSSHPLAGGPYFNEQFF
TGTGCCAGCAGCTCCCACCCACTAGCGGGGGGGCCTTATTTCAATGAGCAGTTCTTC
>TRBV19|14|NA|TRBJ2-4|NA
CASSMAPVGNIQYF
TGTGCCAGTAGTATGGCACCTGTTGGCAACATTCAGTACTTC
>TRBV28|12|NA|TRBJ1-2|TRBD1
CASSGQGRGYTF
TGTGCCAGCAGTGGACAGGGACGGGGCTACACCTTC
>TRBV18|12|NA|TRBJ2-3|NA
CASSPNGDTQYF
TGTGCCAGCTCACCAAACGGAGATACGCAGTATTTT
>TRBV25-1|11|once|TRBJ2-7|NA
CASSHGYEQYF
TGTGCCAGCAGTCACGGCTACGAGCAGTACTTC
>TRBV7-3|14|NA|TRBJ2-1|TRBD2
CASSPGGAYNEQFF
TGTGCCAGTAGTCCCGGGGGGGCCTACAATGAGCAGTTCTTC
>TRBV7-9|16|NA|TRBJ2-3|NA
CASSTRTFPGTDTQYF
TGTGCCAGCAGCACCCGGACATTTCCGGGCACAGATACGCAGTATTTT
>TRBV15|13|NA|TRBJ2-5|NA
CATSSRFQETQYF
TGTGCCACCAGCAGTAGATTCCAAGAGACCCAGTACTTC
>TRBV4-2|15|once|TRBJ1-5|NA
CASSQETWEDQPQHF
TGTGCCAGCAGCCAAGAAACCTGGGAGGATCAGCCCCAGCATTTT
>TRBV7-3|18|NA|TRBJ2-1|NA
CASSPTGLLRGEYNEQFF
TGTGCCAGCAGCCCCACGGGACTTTTGAGGGGGGAATACAATGAGCAGTTCTTC
>TRBV5-1|15|NA|TRBJ2-2|TRBD2
CASSFASGDTGELFF
TGCGCCAGCAGCTTTGCAAGCGGGGACACCGGGGAGCTGTTTTTT
>TRBV27|13|once|TRBJ1-5|NA
CASSRTDNQPQHF
TGTGCCAGCAGCCGGACAGACAATCAGCCCCAGCATTTT
>TRBV3-1/TRBV3-2|18|once|TRBJ2-3|NA
CASSPLATDLRSLDTQYF
TGTGCCAGCAGCCCCCTGGCCACAGACCTCCGGAGTTTGGATACGCAGTATTTT
>TRBV5-1|12|NA|TRBJ2-1|NA
CASSVAQDEQFF
TGCGCCAGCAGCGTGGCCCAGGATGAGCAGTTCTTC
>TRBV9|12|NA|TRBJ1-2|NA
CASSAHRDGYTF
TGTGCCAGCAGCGCCCACAGGGATGGCTACACCTTC